What follows is one TCR beta chain and its context. Antigen specificity is unknown. The data are from a study of shared clonotypes between healthy human individuals. CD45RA-negative memory and CD45RA+ naive subsets were split from the CD4+ cells. Assay used: immunoSEQ multiplex PCR; TCRdb lists only in-frame clones, some missing. The data hold over 1.4 million clones, with around 97% observed a single time. Study outcomes and limitations: Few donors limited the genetic and exposure-history diversity represented. Larger estimated richness was generally recorded for naive subsets relative to memory subsets.

Germline CDR1 reads SGHDN; CDR2 reads FVKESK. Deletions cut 1 base from V and 5 bases from J, with 3 bases between. The CDR3 loop spans 11 amino acids. Sequenced input: naive CD4+ T cells sorted from blood. As to subset: CD45RA+ positively selected. The chain has TRBV14 and TRBJ2-7; D gene uncertain. This sequence was found in a man aged 30 to 45 in good health. The CDR3 is CASSQGDEQYF. CDR3 DNA: TGTGCCAGCAGCCAAGGGGACGAGCAGTACTTC.